Below, one T cell receptor beta chain is given with its context. Antigen specificity is unknown. The data are from a study of OX40 agonist ivuxolimab in advanced cancers. At the level of the study: Head and neck, renal cell, melanoma or hepatocellular carcinoma were the cancers that dose-escalation patients had. General study points: Clones of CD4+ and CD8+ blood T cells grew by week 6 at doses of 0.1 to 3.0 mg/kg.

Using immunoSEQ multiplex PCR, the repertoire was profiled, and TCRdb retains in-frame clones only, with some absent. Among 50,000 or so clones, around 83% were seen once, and the ten largest hold roughly 4.4%. Losses at the gene ends were 4 bases for V and 5 bases for J; bases not matched to a gene: 9. The CDR3 sequence is 16 residues long. Germline V gene lookup returns CDR1 SGHRS and CDR2 YFSETQ. The receptor's source is an adult with an advanced solid tumor such as melanoma, head and neck, liver or kidney cancer. Sample: CD4+ or CD8+ T cells sorted from blood, taken in a trial of the OX40 agonist ivuxolimab. V usage is TRBV5-1 and J usage is TRBJ2-5; 12 nucleotides match TRBD2. The CDR3 nucleotides are TGCGCCAGCAGCCTCACCGGGACTAGCGGGTGGGAGACCCAGTACTTC. Its translation is CASSLTGTSGWETQYF.